This TCR beta chain appears in the sequencing data of a study of radiation and T cells in renal cell carcinoma (dated by TCRdb to 2018 to 2020). Turning to the overall study: The samples were obtained from a clinical trial, where primary renal cell carcinomas were treated with 15 Gy stereotactic body radiation therapy and then removed by nephrectomy 4 weeks afterward. A total of 53 samples underwent TCR beta sequencing, made up of approximately 26 tumors and roughly 27 peripheral blood samples. In the 55 or so samples combined, 4,016,671 unique CDR3 nucleotide sequences were found, encoding approximately 2,800,000 unique CDR3 amino acid sequences. Overall results and qualifications from the work: Changes in the blood repertoire were not tracked past 4 weeks after treatment. Because pretreatment tumor biopsies were not available, the study could not determine whether clonotypes were already present within the tumor at baseline. With a single-armed trial design, the study had no way to address how radiation dose or scheduling affects the TCR repertoire. Top tumor clonotypes rose in blood from baseline to 2 weeks post-radiation, then contracted by 4 weeks, suggesting transient expansion of tumor-resident clones.

The germline V and J ends show losses of 4 bases and 4 bases respectively, and no gene match explains 6 bases of the junction. Spanning cysteine to phenylalanine, the CDR3 consists of 15 amino acids. Only the CDR3 part of the read is kept: 45 bases, read in frame from the first base. The germline V gene provides CDR1 SGHRS and CDR2 YFSETQ. In the case of this clone: Its specific antigen is unknown. Per-nucleotide qualities are absent, and no much larger clonotype sits a single base away.

The time point label, read with the paper, signifies: blood 2 weeks post-SBRT. The treatment or condition label for this specimen denotes: 15 Gy SBRT to primary tumor, nephrectomy 4 weeks later. To follow tumor-enriched clonotypes, peripheral blood was collected serially from radiation-treated patients at baseline and again at 2 weeks and 4 weeks after SBRT. Every patient had renal cell carcinoma of clear cell pathology. Genomic DNA for TCR sequencing was prepared using the QIAamp DNA Blood Mini Kit (Qiagen). Only samples passing all quality control checks were included in the analyses. TCR beta libraries were generated from genomic DNA with the immunoSEQ kit, following the manufacturer's recommendations. For library preparation, a first multiplex PCR was performed with proprietary primers, followed by a second PCR in which unique barcodes were added, and bead cleanups were performed after each round. A positive control reaction and a negative control reaction, both provided in the kit, were run with every batch of samples. The final libraries underwent checking on an Agilent 4200 TapeStation D1000 ScreenTape, volumetric pooling, and quantification by qPCR. Sequencing was performed on an Illumina NextSeq500 with a MidOutput 150-cycle cartridge, and 156 Read1 and 15 Index1 cycles were run with kit custom primers. The pooled library was loaded at around 1 pM, and about 21% PhiX control was spiked in. The study's own analysis went as follows. The vendor-processed data were analyzed in R, and a clonotype was defined as all T cells that share the same CDR3 nucleotide sequence. For clone abundance analyses, frequencies were normalized to the 10,000 most abundant clones per sample. Before analysis, public T cell clones were removed, and these numbered fewer than six per sample on average. An abundance difference of at least 32-fold between compartments was the criterion for calling clonotypes tumor-enriched or baseline blood-enriched. A beta-binomial differential abundance model was applied to find clonotypes that expanded or contracted between blood time points. Tumor-blood repertoire similarity was measured with the Baroni-Urbani and Buser coefficient, and groups were compared using two-tailed Wilcoxon tests in R. TCRdb holds this immuneACCESS table with in-frame rearrangements only. Some clones are missing; in checked studies, unresolved V genes explain under half, and the rest has no known cause. V and J calls and clone size follow that table, whereas D and trimming were derived from the DNA. The sample table lists about 150,000 clones, about 87% of them with a count of one. 10% to 15% of the sample is in the top ten clones.

Sequenced material: blood, taken from a patient whose treatment included radiotherapy and nephrectomy. The rearrangement combines TRBV5-1 with TRBJ1-5; 9 bases in between match TRBD1. The sequence came from a woman aged 50 to 60 with renal cell carcinoma. The sequence in DNA is TGCGCCAGCAGCGCGGACAGGGGACTAAATCAGCCCCAGCATTTT. Its protein reads: CASSADRGLNQPQHF.